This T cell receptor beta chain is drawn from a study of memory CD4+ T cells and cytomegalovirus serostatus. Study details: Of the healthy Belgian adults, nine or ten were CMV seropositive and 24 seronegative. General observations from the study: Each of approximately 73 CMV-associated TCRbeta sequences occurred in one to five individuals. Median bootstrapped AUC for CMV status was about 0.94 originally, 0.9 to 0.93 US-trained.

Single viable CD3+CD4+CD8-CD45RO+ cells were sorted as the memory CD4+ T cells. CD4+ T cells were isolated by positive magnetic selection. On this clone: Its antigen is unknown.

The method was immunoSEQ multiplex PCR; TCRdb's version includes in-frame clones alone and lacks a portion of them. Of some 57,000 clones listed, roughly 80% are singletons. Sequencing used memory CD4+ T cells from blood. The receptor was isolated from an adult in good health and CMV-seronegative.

The CDR3 DNA reads as TGTGCCAGCTGGGACAGGGTCTCTTTCTTT. Translation gives CASWDRVSFF. This chain connects TRBV2 to TRBJ1-1; 9 bases map to TRBD1. CDR1 is SNHLY, CDR2 FYNNEI, per germline. The CDR3 is made up of 10 amino acids. After removal of 8 bases from V and 12 bases from J, the junction contained 4 bases not matched to a gene.